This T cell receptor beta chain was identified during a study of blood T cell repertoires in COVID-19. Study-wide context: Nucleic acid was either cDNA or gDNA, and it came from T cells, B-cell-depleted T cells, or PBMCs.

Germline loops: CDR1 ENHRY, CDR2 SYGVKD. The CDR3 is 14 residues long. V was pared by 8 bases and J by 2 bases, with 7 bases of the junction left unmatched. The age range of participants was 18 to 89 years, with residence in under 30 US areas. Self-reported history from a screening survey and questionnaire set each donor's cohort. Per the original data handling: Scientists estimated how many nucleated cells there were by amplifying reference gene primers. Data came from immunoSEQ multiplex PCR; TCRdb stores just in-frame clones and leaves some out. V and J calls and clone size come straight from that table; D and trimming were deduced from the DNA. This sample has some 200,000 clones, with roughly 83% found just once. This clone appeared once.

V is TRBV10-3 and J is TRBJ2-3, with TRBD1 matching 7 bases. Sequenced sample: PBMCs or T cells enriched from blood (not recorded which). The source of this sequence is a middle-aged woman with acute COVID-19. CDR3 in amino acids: CAIGQGESTDTQYF. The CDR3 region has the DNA TGTGCCATCGGGCAGGGGGAATCCACAGATACGCAGTATTTT.